The 2 T cell receptor beta chains given below trace back to one sample, sequenced in a study of T cell repertoires in cytomegalovirus infection. Their target antigens are unknown. TCRdb recomputed calls from the reads with MiXCR, one row per CDR3 protein. The sample has about 920,000 distinct CDR3 sequences, around 32% seen once. Sample: cultured CD8+ T cells from PBMCs, taken from culture after CMV antigen stimulation. Receptors originate from a human donor in good health (CMV status not recorded). Some clones in this sample may be carry-over from other donors' samples.

The chain combines TRBV7-9 with TRBJ1-1; D gene unclear. Germline CDR1 is SEHNR and CDR2 is FQNEAQ (reference sequence). Trimming took off 1 base at V and 7 bases at J, with 7 bases between the two ends. The CDR3 runs to 12 residues. The CDR3 region has the DNA TGTGCCAGCAGCTTAGACTATCTTGAAGCTTTCTTT. Amino acid sequence: CASSLDYLEAFF.

The genes are TRBV20-1 and TRBJ2-1; D is perhaps TRBD2 (7 bases). Germline CDR1 and CDR2: DFQATT and SNEGSKA (reference sequence). The CDR3 extends over 14 amino acids. V was pared by 6 bases and J by 8 bases, with 20 bases between. The CDR3: CSAKGGWAEYEQFF. The CDR3 DNA follows: TGCAGTGCAAAGGGGGGGTGGGCGGAATATGAGCAGTTCTTC.